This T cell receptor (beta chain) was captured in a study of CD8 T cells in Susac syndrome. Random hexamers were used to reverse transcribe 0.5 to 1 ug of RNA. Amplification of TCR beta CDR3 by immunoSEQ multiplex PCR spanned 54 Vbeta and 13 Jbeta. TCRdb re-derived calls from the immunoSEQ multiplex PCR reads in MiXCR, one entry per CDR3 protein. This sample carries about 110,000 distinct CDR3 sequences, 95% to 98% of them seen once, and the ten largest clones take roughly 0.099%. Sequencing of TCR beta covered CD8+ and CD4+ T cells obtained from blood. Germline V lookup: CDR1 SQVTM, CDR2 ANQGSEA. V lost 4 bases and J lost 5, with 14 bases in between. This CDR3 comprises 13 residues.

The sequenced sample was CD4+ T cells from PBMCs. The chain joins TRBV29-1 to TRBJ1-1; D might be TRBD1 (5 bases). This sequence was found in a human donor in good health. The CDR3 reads CSVASGGWTEAFF. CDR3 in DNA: TGCAGCGTTGCCTCGGGGGGGTGGACTGAAGCTTTCTTT.